This T cell receptor beta chain was obtained from a study of naive and memory T cell subsets. General study findings and limits: In CD4 and CD8 cells, diversity dropped from naive through EMRA. The power law exponent of TCR abundance differed between naive and memory cells.

An equimolar mix of two oligonucleotides served as the beta constant-region primer for TRBC1 and TRBC2. Four rounds of PCR amplified the ligated cDNA using nested alpha and beta constant-region primers plus SP2. TCRdb analysed the UMI-ligation and nested PCR reads with MiXCR anew, one entry per CDR3 protein. This sample has under 25,000 distinct CDR3 sequences, with around 10% found just once. CMV status came from CD4+ T cell IFNgamma after overnight CMV lysate stimulation of fresh PBMCs. V was trimmed by 2 bases and J by 5 bases, leaving 8 bases between them. This CDR3 is 13 amino acids long. Germline V CDR1 and CDR2: KGHDR, SFDVKD. This clonotype is judged medium-sized. Its antigen is unknown.

This receptor was taken from a human donor in good health. The chain employs TRBV24-1 and TRBJ2-5; no clear D. The sequencing sample was made of central memory CD8+ T cells from blood. CDR3 sequence (DNA): TGTGCCACCAGTGATTCCCCTCGGGAGACCCAGTACTTC. Encoded protein: CATSDSPRETQYF.